This TCR beta chain stems from a study of response to subunit inactivated influenza vaccine. Study-wide results and limits: Few new T cells, the authors suggested, are recruited by each seasonal influenza vaccination.

TCRdb reprocessed the RT-PCR reads with MiXCR, giving one entry per CDR3 protein. The repertoire includes 860,000 or so distinct CDR3 sequences, around 21% of them detected once, and roughly a tenth sits in the top ten. The V and J ends lost 1 base and 1 base respectively, with 13 bases between them. CDR3 size: 16 residues. Per germline, CDR1 MGHRA and CDR2 YSYEKL. A remark on this clonotype: Antigen specificity is unknown.

The chain combines TRBV4-1 with TRBJ2-5; D unclear. The TCR originated in a man aged 50 to 60 who received an inactivated influenza vaccine. Sequenced material: PBMCs from blood, taken less than 6 days after vaccination. The DNA of the CDR3 is TGCGCCAGCAGCCAAGGGACCGGACGGGCCCAAGAGACCCAGTACTTC. Protein product: CASSQGTGRAQETQYF.